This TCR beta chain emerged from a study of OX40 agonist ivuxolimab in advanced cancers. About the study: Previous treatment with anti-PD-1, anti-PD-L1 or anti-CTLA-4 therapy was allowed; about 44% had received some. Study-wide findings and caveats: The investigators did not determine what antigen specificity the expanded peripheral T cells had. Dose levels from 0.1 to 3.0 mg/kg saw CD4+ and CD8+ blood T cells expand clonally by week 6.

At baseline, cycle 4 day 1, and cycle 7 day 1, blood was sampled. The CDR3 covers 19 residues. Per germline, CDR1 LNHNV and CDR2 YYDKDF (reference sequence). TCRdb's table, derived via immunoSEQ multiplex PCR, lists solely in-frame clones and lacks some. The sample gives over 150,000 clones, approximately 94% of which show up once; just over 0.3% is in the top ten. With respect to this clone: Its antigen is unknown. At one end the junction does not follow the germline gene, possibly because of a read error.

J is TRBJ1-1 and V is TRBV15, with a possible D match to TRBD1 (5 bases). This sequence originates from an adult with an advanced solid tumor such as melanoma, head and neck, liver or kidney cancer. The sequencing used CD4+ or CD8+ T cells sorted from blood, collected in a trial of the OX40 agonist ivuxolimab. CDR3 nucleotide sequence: TGTGCCACCAGCAGGCCGCCTTCCGGGACTGCGGGGATGAACACTGAAGCTTTCTTC. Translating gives CATSRPPSGTAGMNTEAFF.